This T cell receptor (beta chain) was recovered during a study of T cells in tuberculosis (dated by TCRdb to between 2018 and 2020). A note on the overall study: In the study, CD1B tetramers and high-throughput TCR immunosequencing were combined to characterize T cells specific for the mycobacterial lipid antigen glucose monomycolate (GMM). A South African clinical cohort compared IGRA-negative adolescents, IGRA-positive adolescents with latent tuberculosis and adults with active tuberculosis, approximately ten per group. PBMC from active tuberculosis patients were archived either before standard anti-tuberculosis treatment began or within 7 days of the start of that treatment. Here is what the overall study found, with its caveats: With the diverse GMM-specific repertoire as input, a classifier achieved 85% to 90% accuracy (AUROC roughly 0.88), whereas GEM motif frequencies as input gave 55% to 75% accuracy. Shorter CDR3-alpha lengths in active tuberculosis patients partly drove the smaller NN-distances, and the TCR-beta difference was not statistically significant. Which clinical samples got chosen depended on the availability of cryopreserved specimens, and the active tuberculosis cases were adults, whereas the controls were adolescents. Active tuberculosis TCR-alpha repertoires showed smaller mean NN-distances to GMM-specific TCRs than IGRA-negative controls, suggesting clonal expansion of these TCRs.

From a lookup of the germline V gene, CDR1 and CDR2 are SGHRS and YFSETQ. Counted from cysteine to phenylalanine, this CDR3 has 15 amino acids. Of the read, only the CDR3 DNA is kept; its 45 bases are in frame from base 1. Germline trimming amounts to 2 bases on V and 12 bases on J, with 14 as the count of junction bases outside the gene matches. TCR libraries were generated with the immunoSEQ multiplex PCR assay, using TCR-beta and/or TCR-alpha/delta assays for each sample. The Illumina high-throughput platform was used to sequence the amplified TCR libraries. In the authors' own workflow: Clustering and dimensionality reduction relied on pairwise TCRdist distances among GMM-specific receptors from T cells that were either sorted ex vivo or expanded in vitro. Each clinical repertoire was scored by mean NN-distance, the average TCRdist to the nearest 10% of tetramer-positive reference sequences. GEM TCR motif frequency was calculated as the fraction of unique TCRs that matched known GEM sequences by V/J usage and CDR3 length. Active tuberculosis was classified by linear discriminant analysis with leave-one-out cross-validation, implemented in scikit-learn. Drawn from immuneACCESS, this table holds only the in-frame rearrangements with V and J called that TCRdb kept. Clones are partly lost; checked studies trace under half to an unresolved V gene and leave the rest unexplained. Clone size and V and J calls were adopted from that table, with D and trimming inferred from the DNA. This sample lists over 25,000 clones; about 91% were detected once. The ten largest account for 5.5% to 8% of the sample.

For this clone: This clone's antigen is unknown. No base quality information exists; no much larger clone differs at one position.

The time point label here, explained by the study, means: new active TB diagnosis, blood taken before or within 7 days of starting treatment. Patients with active tuberculosis were defined as newly diagnosed, HIV-seronegative South African adults aged 18 years or older. Confirmation of active tuberculosis was based on positive sputum smear microscopy and/or a positive M. tuberculosis culture. Immunosequencing of unsorted cryopreserved PBMC covered, on average, approximately 100,000 T cells per clinical donor. The sequence was obtained from an adult with tuberculosis. The V gene is TRBV5-1 and the J gene is TRBJ2-1; TRBD2 lines up with 7 middle nucleotides. The material sequenced was PBMCs, taken at tuberculosis diagnosis. DNA sequence: TGCGCCAGCAGCTTAGCCGGGACTACCCAAGTAGGGCAGTTCTTC. The translation is CASSLAGTTQVGQFF.